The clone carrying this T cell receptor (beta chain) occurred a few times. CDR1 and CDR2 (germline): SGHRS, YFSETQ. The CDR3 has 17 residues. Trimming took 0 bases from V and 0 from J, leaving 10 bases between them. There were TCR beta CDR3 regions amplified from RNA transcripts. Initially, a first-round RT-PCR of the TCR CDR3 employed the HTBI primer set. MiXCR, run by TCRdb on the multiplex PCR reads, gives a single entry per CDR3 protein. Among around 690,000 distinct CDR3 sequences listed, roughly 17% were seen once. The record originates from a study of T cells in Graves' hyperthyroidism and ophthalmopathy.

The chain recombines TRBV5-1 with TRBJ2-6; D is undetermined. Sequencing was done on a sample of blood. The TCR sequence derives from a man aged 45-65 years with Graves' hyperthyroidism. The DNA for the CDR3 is TGCGCCAGCAGCTTGGAAGGGTTCCACTCTGGGGCCAACGTCCTGACTTTC. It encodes CASSLEGFHSGANVLTF.